This T cell receptor beta chain was documented in a study of blood T cell repertoires in COVID-19. Background on the study: Sample material is recorded as cDNA or gDNA derived from T cells, B-cell-depleted T cells, or PBMCs.

V lost 0 bases, J lost 7 bases, and 10 bases lay in between. Germline CDR1 is SGHRS and CDR2 is YFSETQ. The CDR3 length is 13 residues. This clone has only a few counts. Per the study methods: Estimates of nucleated cell counts were drawn from the amplification of reference gene primers. The data were produced by immunoSEQ multiplex PCR, yet TCRdb's version contains in-frame clones alone and is incomplete. V and J calls and clone size are those listed in that table; D and trimming were worked out from the DNA. This sample has about 160,000 clones; approximately 90% occur once, and the top ten carry roughly 2.3%.

The source is a man younger than 35 with acute or convalescent COVID-19. V is TRBV5-1 and J is TRBJ1-2; weak D call: TRBD1 (5 bases). Sequenced material: peripheral blood. CDR3 sequence (DNA): TGCGCCAGCAGCTTGGCCCCAGGGTCTGGCTACACCTTC. Its protein product is CASSLAPGSGYTF.